The 29 T cell receptor beta chains listed next were all sequenced from one sample in a study of post-analysis software for immune sequencing data. General study results and limits: In patients, five or six TRBV segments were more frequent than in controls, with TRBV5-6, TRBV5-1 and TRBV20-1 among them.

Researchers reported that TCR beta cDNA libraries carried unique molecular identifiers. In TCRdb, the PCR reads were re-called with MiXCR into one record per CDR3 protein. The sample holds 500,000 to 600,000 distinct CDR3 sequences; 44% are singletons and the top ten take 1.5% to 2%. Which antigens these TCRs recognize remains unknown. What was sequenced was blood. These receptors came from a girl aged 5-17 years with multiple sclerosis.

This sequence joins TRBV5-1 and TRBJ1-2; D is unresolved. Trimming shortened V by 0 bases and J by 4 bases, and 16 bases separated the two germline ends. The CDR3 is made up of 16 amino acids. Germline V lookup: CDR1 SGHRS, CDR2 YFSETQ. The DNA for the CDR3 is TGCGCCAGCAGCTTGGGCAGAGACGCCCTGAGCTATGGCTACACCTTC. Residues: CASSLGRDALSYGYTF.

The V call is TRBV11-2, the J call TRBJ2-1; TRBD2 matches 9 bases. In germline, CDR1 is SGHAT, CDR2 FQNNGV. The CDR3 has 15 amino acids. V was clipped by 3 bases and J by 6 bases; unmatched bases: 6. As DNA, the CDR3 is TGTGCCAGCAGCTTGATCGCAGCGGGGGGCAATGAGCAGTTCTTC. This codes for CASSLIAAGGNEQFF.

This clonotype showed up just a few times. The chain recombines TRBV12-3 or TRBV12-4 with TRBJ2-1; TRBD2 is a possible D gene (6 bases). V was trimmed by 6 bases and J by 8 bases, leaving 20 bases between them. The CDR3 sequence is 15 residues long. CDR3 protein: CASSWDSLLNDEQFF. The CDR3 DNA sequence: TGTGCCAGCAGCTGGGACTCCCTGTTGAATGATGAGCAGTTCTTC.

The chain employs TRBV6-1 and TRBJ2-7; possibly TRBD2 for D (6 bases). From germline, CDR1 is MNHNS and CDR2 SASEGT. V was pared by 4 bases and J by 5 bases, with 12 bases between. The CDR3 is made up of 13 amino acids. CDR3 nucleotides: TGTGCCAGCAGTGGTTTAGCGGTAAACGAGCAGTACTTC. Translation: CASSGLAVNEQYF.

The genes are TRBV6-5 and TRBJ1-1; D is ambiguous. V shed 7 bases and J shed 1 base, with 10 bases lying between them. Germline CDR1 is MNHEY and CDR2 is SVGAGI. CDR3 length: 13 residues. This chain's CDR3 is CASTPDSNTEAFF. The CDR3 coding sequence is TGTGCCAGCACCCCCGATTCGAACACTGAAGCTTTCTTT.

V and J are TRBV7-8 and TRBJ2-7, with D possibly being TRBD1 or TRBD2 (5 bases each). Trimming left V 4 bases short and J 0 bases short, with 16 bases between. CDR1 is SGHVS and CDR2 is FQNEAQ in the germline V gene. The CDR3 spans 16 residues. The DNA of the CDR3 is TGTGCCAGCAGCTCCGGAAGGCAGGGAGTCTCCTACGAGCAGTACTTC. This gives the protein CASSSGRQGVSYEQYF.

The chain has TRBV5-1 and TRBJ1-1, with 9 bases that match TRBD1. Trimming took 2 bases from V and 4 from J; bases not matched to a gene: 9. The CDR3 is made up of 16 amino acids. The germline gives CDR1 SGHRS, CDR2 YFSETQ. In DNA, the CDR3 is TGCGCCAGCAGCTTCCGACCGGGACAGGGTCGCACTGAAGCTTTCTTT. This sequence encodes CASSFRPGQGRTEAFF.

V gene TRBV5-1 combines with J gene TRBJ2-6; D call uncertain. CDR3 size: 17 residues. V lost 0 bases and J lost 0, with 10 bases in between. Germline V gives CDR1 SGHRS, CDR2 YFSETQ. The CDR3 spells CASSLVLDSSGANVLTF. DNA of the CDR3: TGCGCCAGCAGCTTGGTACTGGATAGCTCTGGGGCCAACGTCCTGACTTTC.

This clonotype has just a few counts. V usage is TRBV20-1 and J usage is TRBJ1-1, with D perhaps matching TRBD1 (5 bases). Looked up from germline, CDR1 is DFQATT and CDR2 is SNEGSKA (reference sequence). The CDR3 spans 14 residues. With 0 bases removed from V and 3 bases from J, the gap between germline ends came to 11 bases. The CDR3 DNA follows: TGCAGTGCTAGAGATTGGCGGGGGGACACTGAAGCTTTCTTT. Translation: CSARDWRGDTEAFF.

This sequence joins TRBV9 and TRBJ1-2; D ambiguous. The germline gives CDR1 SGDLS, CDR2 YYNGEE. V was shortened by 0 bases and J by 5 bases, with 14 bases between the two germline ends. This CDR3 comprises 15 residues. The CDR3 DNA reads as TGTGCCAGCAGCGTAGACCCCCTAGTCCGTTATGGCTACACCTTC. Encoded protein: CASSVDPLVRYGYTF.

This clonotype has only a few counts. The V call is TRBV29-1, the J call TRBJ2-3; D not certain. With 1 base removed from V and 6 bases from J, the gap between germline ends came to 8 bases. Germline CDR1 and CDR2: SQVTM and ANQGSEA. This CDR3 comprises 12 residues. CDR3 DNA sequence: TGCAGCGTTGAAGCGGACCTGGATACGCAGTATTTT. Translating it yields CSVEADLDTQYF.

The V call is TRBV6-6, the J call TRBJ2-1, with 12 bases lining up with TRBD2. V lost 2 bases, J lost 0 bases, and 2 bases stayed unmatched. The CDR3 is made up of 17 amino acids. The germline V gene encodes CDR1 MNHNY and CDR2 SVGAGI (reference sequence). CDR3 nucleotides: TGTGCCAGCAGTTACGGACTAGCGGGAAGCTCCTACAATGAGCAGTTCTTC. Its translation is CASSYGLAGSSYNEQFF.

This clonotype was counted a few times. The chain joins TRBV10-2 to TRBJ2-5; D is undetermined. This CDR3 has 14 amino acids. The germline V gene has CDR1 WSHSY and CDR2 SAAADI. With 2 bases removed from V and 2 bases from J, the gap between germline ends came to 9 bases. DNA of the CDR3: TGCGCCAGCAGTGAGGTTTCAGCTCAAGAGACCCAGTACTTC. This encodes CASSEVSAQETQYF.

The V and J genes are TRBV12-3 or TRBV12-4 and TRBJ2-7; 16 nucleotides line up with TRBD2. Germline trimming cut 5 bases from V and 4 bases from J; bases unmatched to any gene: 5. The CDR3 contains 16 residues. The CDR3 nucleotides are TGTGCCAGCAGTCCAGGGACTAGCGGGGGGGTATACGAGCAGTACTTC. Translation gives CASSPGTSGGVYEQYF.

J is TRBJ1-2 and V is TRBV19; maybe TRBD1 (5 bases). Trimming shortened V by 5 bases and J by 0 bases, and 10 bases separated the two germline ends. CDR3 size: 14 residues. Germline V gives CDR1 LNHDA, CDR2 SQIVND (reference sequence). CDR3 bases: TGTGCCAGTAGTTCTAGGACAACTAACTATGGCTACACCTTC. This codes for CASSSRTTNYGYTF.

This chain connects TRBV7-3 to TRBJ2-3; the D gene is possibly TRBD2 (6 bases). Germline V gene lookup returns CDR1 SGHTA and CDR2 FQGTGA. Trimming pared 2 bases from V and 0 bases from J, leaving 12 bases between. The CDR3 has 16 residues. The CDR3 spells CASSLLAGWSTDTQYF. The CDR3, as DNA: TGTGCCAGCAGCTTATTGGCGGGGTGGAGCACAGATACGCAGTATTTT.

The chain joins TRBV6-5 to TRBJ1-5, with D possibly being TRBD1 (6 bases). Trimming took off 6 bases at V and 0 bases at J, with 12 bases between the two ends. The length of the CDR3 is 15 residues. Germline-derived CDR1 and CDR2 are MNHEY and SVGAGI. The CDR3 bases are TGTGCCAGCAGCGCCGGGACATATAGCAATCAGCCCCAGCATTTT. Amino acids: CASSAGTYSNQPQHF.

J is TRBJ2-7 and V is TRBV7-2; D gene uncertain. CDR1 and CDR2 (germline): SGHTA, FQGNSA. CDR3 length: 11 residues. V was clipped by 1 base and J by 9 bases, with 7 bases between them. The CDR3 protein is CASSLDRGQYF. The CDR3 bases are TGTGCCAGCAGCTTAGATCGTGGGCAGTACTTC.

This clonotype was counted at least ten times. The chain employs TRBV6-6 and TRBJ2-3; D is unclear. The V end was cut by 0 bases, the J end by 3 bases, with 4 bases between. The CDR3 runs to 13 residues. Per germline, CDR1 MNHNY and CDR2 SVGAGI (reference sequence). CDR3 coding DNA: TGTGCCAGCAGTTACTCGACTACAGATACGCAGTATTTT. This translates into CASSYSTTDTQYF.

This rearrangement joins TRBV5-1 to TRBJ1-1, with a weak D call TRBD1 (6 bases). Germline V gene sequence: CDR1 SGHRS, CDR2 YFSETQ. Trimming shortened V by 5 bases and J by 0 bases, and 14 bases separated the two germline ends. The CDR3 loop spans 15 amino acids. CDR3 amino acids: CASRIGGHLNTEAFF. The CDR3 region has the DNA TGCGCCAGCAGAATTGGGGGACATCTGAACACTGAAGCTTTCTTT.

This clonotype came up many times. The chain is built from TRBV6-5 and TRBJ2-7; D ambiguous. The CDR3 totals 11 residues. Trimming took 0 bases from V and 7 from J, leaving 4 bases between them. The germline V gene has CDR1 MNHEY and CDR2 SVGAGI. CDR3 residues: CASSYSGEQYF. The CDR3 bases are TGTGCCAGCAGTTACTCGGGGGAGCAGTACTTC.

Comment on this clonotype: This may arise from a read error, as a much more abundant clone is one base away. The chain links TRBV5-1 to TRBJ2-1; 8 nucleotides match TRBD2. Losses at the gene ends were 4 bases for V and 13 bases for J; bases not matched to a gene: 10. Germline values: CDR1 SGHRS, CDR2 YFSETQ. This CDR3 is built from 13 residues. The CDR3 loop reads CASSPAGEETQFF. The CDR3 nucleotides read TGCGCCAGCAGCCCAGCGGGAGAAGAGACCCAGTTCTTC.

The chain carries TRBV9 and TRBJ2-1; D is possibly TRBD2 (5 bases). Trimming removed 4 bases from V and 3 bases from J, with 14 bases in between. CDR3 size: 15 residues. Looked up from germline, CDR1 is SGDLS and CDR2 is YYNGEE. The CDR3 reads CASSSRTGLYNEQFF. The CDR3 nucleotides read TGTGCCAGCAGCAGCCGGACTGGGCTCTACAATGAGCAGTTCTTC.

This chain connects TRBV24-1 to TRBJ2-1; D is uncertain. Germline V CDR1 and CDR2: KGHDR, SFDVKD. The germline V and J ends were trimmed by 3 bases and 0 bases, with 14 bases remaining between them. The CDR3 has 17 amino acids. CDR3 sequence reads: CATSDRIGPSSYNEQFF. The CDR3 bases are TGTGCCACCAGTGATCGAATCGGGCCCAGCTCCTACAATGAGCAGTTCTTC.

The chain joins TRBV29-1 to TRBJ2-5; TRBD2 aligns across 9 bases. The CDR3 loop spans 13 amino acids. The germline CDR1 and CDR2 sequences are SQVTM and ANQGSEA. The J segment lost 1 base and the V segment lost 6 bases, leaving 3 bases of the junction unmatched. The CDR3: CSVRGRVQETQYF. The CDR3 bases are TGCAGCGTCCGCGGGAGGGTCCAAGAGACCCAGTACTTC.

This clonotype was found a few times. V and J are TRBV4-1 and TRBJ2-7; 12 positions agree with TRBD2. CDR1 and CDR2 (germline): MGHRA, YSYEKL. The CDR3 spans 16 residues. V lost 2 bases and J lost 2; bases outside the gene matches: 4. CDR3 sequence reads: CASSQRLAGDPYEQYF. DNA of the CDR3: TGCGCCAGCAGCCAAAGACTAGCGGGAGACCCCTACGAGCAGTACTTC.

This clonotype was found a few times. The V call is TRBV20-1, the J call TRBJ2-1; no clear D gene. The CDR3 sequence is 18 residues long. V lost 0 bases and J 3 bases, leaving 21 bases between the germline ends. Germline CDR1 DFQATT, CDR2 SNEGSKA (reference sequence). This CDR3 is CSARDPRIADSLYNEQFF. The CDR3 DNA reads TGCAGTGCTAGAGACCCTAGAATAGCCGACTCACTCTACAATGAGCAGTTCTTC.

In this sample, this clonotype turned up a few times. The chain joins TRBV7-2 to TRBJ2-6; 8 bases match TRBD1. Germline assignment: CDR1 SGHTA and CDR2 FQGNSA. V shed 5 bases, J shed 2 bases, and the junction held 2 bases outside the gene matches. The CDR3 is made up of 15 amino acids. This CDR3 is CASSRQGTGANVLTF. DNA for the CDR3: TGTGCCAGCAGCCGACAGGGGACTGGGGCCAACGTCCTGACTTTC.

The gene calls are TRBV2 and TRBJ2-1; D gene ambiguous. The J call is doubtful: the DNA matches TRBJ2-7 better. This CDR3 is 14 amino acids long. Germline CDR1 SNHLY, CDR2 FYNNEI. CDR3 residues: CASSSDTSYNEQYF. CDR3 sequence (DNA): TGTGCCAGCAGCTCGGATACCTCCTACAATGAGCAGTACTTC.